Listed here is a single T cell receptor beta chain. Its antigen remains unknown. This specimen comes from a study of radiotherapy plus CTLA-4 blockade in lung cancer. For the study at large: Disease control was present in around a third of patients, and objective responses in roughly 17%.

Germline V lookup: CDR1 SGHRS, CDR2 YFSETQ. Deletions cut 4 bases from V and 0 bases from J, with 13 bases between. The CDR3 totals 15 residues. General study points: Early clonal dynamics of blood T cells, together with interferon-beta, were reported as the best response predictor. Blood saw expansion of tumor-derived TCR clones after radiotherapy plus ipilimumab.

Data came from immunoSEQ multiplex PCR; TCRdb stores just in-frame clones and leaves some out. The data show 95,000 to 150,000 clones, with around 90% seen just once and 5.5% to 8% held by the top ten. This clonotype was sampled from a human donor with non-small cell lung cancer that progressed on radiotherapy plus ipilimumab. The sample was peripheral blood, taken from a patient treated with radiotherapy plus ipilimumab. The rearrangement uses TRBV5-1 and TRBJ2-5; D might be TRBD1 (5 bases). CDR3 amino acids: CASSPRDRDQETQYF. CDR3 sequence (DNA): TGCGCCAGCAGCCCGAGAGACAGAGACCAAGAGACCCAGTACTTC.